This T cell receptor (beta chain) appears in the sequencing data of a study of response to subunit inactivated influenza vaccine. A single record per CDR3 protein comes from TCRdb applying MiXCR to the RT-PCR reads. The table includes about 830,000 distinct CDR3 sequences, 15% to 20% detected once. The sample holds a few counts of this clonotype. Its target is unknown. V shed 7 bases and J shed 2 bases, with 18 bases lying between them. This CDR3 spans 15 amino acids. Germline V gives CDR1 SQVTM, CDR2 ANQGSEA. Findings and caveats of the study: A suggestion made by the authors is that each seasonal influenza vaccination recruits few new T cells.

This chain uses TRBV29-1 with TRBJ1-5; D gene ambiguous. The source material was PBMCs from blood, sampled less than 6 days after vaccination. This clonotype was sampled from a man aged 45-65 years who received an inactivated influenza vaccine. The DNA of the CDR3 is TGCAGCGCCTCGACCGGCGCAGGAGGCAATCAGCCCCAGCATTTT. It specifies CSASTGAGGNQPQHF.